This TCR beta chain was sequenced in a study of blood T cell repertoires in COVID-19 (dated by TCRdb to 2018 to 2021). Regarding the study in general: Samples covering the acute and convalescent phases of COVID-19 were provided by collaborators in the United States, Italy and Spain. The samples were drawn from the first 160 participants of the ongoing ImmuneRACE study and from 1,200 or so subjects provided by 6 global collaborators. A freely available public database, intended as a resource for researchers studying the immune response to SARS-CoV-2, is where the repertoires were released. Where available, HLA class I and class II types were taken from metadata supplied by the sample provider and were not determined by assay-based typing. The sample metadata nearly always contained a de-identified subject ID, COVID-19 status, age in years and sex. Subjects who had been exposed to COVID-19, were actively infected with it, or had recovered from it provided the deeply sampled blood TCRbeta repertoires that made up the dataset. The prospective study material was composed of cDNA or gDNA derived from T cells, B-cell-depleted T cells, or PBMCs.

TCRbeta CDR3 regions were amplified from genomic DNA using the immunoSEQ Assay, a bias-controlled multiplex PCR. Regarding the original processing steps: The number of nucleated cells in each sample was estimated by amplification of reference gene primers within the assay. To quantify the absolute abundance of each unique TCRbeta CDR3 rearrangement, sequence reads were collapsed and filtered. For each sample, productive Simpson clonality was calculated by taking the square root of Simpson's diversity index across productive rearrangements. The clones in this table, taken by TCRdb from immuneACCESS, are in-frame only. Not every clone is retained; where verified, under half of the shortfall comes from an unresolved V gene, and the cause of the rest is unknown. V and J calls and clone size come straight from that table; D and trimming were deduced from the DNA. The sample table lists 190,000 or so clones, around four fifths of them with a count of one. The ten largest clones represent around 0.93% of the sample.

General study outcomes and caveats: The quantity of clinical and demographic metadata differed by source and by participant and was supplied without curation.

A note on this clone: Which antigen it targets is not known. Per-base qualities were not stored, and no clone one base away is much larger.

One collaborating source in Seattle enrolled patients during active infection and followed them longitudinally through the course of disease. The collaborating institutions used their own protocols to collect whole blood in K2EDTA tubes. Collaborator samples were shipped for TCRbeta analysis as frozen whole blood, isolated PBMCs, or DNA extracted from either sample type. The sequencing input was peripheral blood. The clonotype originates from a man aged 55 to 70 with COVID-19, enrolled during active disease.

Here is the DNA: TGTGCCAGCAGTGAAGTCGTACTAGCGGGGGCGAATTCCAATGAGCAGTTCTTC. Its protein product is CASSEVVLAGANSNEQFF. The sequence links TRBV2 to TRBJ2-1; 11 middle bases align to TRBD2. Per the germline V gene, SNHLY is the CDR1 and FYNNEI is the CDR2. Compared with germline, V lacks 1 base and J lacks 6 bases; bases without a gene match: 11. The CDR3 sequence holds 18 residues, the cysteine and phenylalanine included. The sequence is cut down to CDR3 DNA, 54 bases in frame from base 1.